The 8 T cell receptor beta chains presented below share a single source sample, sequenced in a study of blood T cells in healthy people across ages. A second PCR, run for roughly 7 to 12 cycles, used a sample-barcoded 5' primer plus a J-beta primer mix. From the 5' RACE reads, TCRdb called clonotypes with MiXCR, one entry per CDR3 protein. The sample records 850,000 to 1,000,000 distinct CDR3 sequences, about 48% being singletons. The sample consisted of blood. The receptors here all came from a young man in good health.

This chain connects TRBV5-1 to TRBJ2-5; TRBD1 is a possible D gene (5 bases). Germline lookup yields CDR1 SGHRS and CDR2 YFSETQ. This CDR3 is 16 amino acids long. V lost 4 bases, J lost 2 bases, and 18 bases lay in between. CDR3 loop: CASSPRQGLLQETQYF. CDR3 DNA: TGCGCCAGCAGCCCGCGGCAGGGCTTACTTCAAGAGACCCAGTACTTC. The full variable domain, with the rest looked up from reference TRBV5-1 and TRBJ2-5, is KAGVTQTPRYLIKTRGQQVTLSCSPISGHRSVSWYQQTPGQGLQFLFEYFSETQRNKGNFPGRFSGRQFSNSRSEMNVSTLELGDSALYLCASSPRQGLLQETQYFGPGTRLLVL.

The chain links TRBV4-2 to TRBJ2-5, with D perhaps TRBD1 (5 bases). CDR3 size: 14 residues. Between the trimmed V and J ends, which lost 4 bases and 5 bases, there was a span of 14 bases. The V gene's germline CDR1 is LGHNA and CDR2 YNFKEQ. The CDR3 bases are TGTGCCAGCAGCCCCATGGGGCAAACTGAGACCCAGTACTTC. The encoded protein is CASSPMGQTETQYF.

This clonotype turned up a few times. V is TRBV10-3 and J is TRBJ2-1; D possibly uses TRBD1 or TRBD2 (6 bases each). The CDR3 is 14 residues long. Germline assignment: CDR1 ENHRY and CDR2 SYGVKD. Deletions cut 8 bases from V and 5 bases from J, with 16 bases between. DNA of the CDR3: TGTGCCATCTCTACAGGGACTTGGGACAATGAGCAGTTCTTC. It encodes CAISTGTWDNEQFF.

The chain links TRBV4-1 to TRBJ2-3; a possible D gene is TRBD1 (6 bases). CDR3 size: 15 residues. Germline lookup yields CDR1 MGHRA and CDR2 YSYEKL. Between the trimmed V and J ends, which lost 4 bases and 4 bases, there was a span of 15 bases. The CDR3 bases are TGCGCCAGCAGCCCAAGACAGGCAAGCGCAGATACGCAGTATTTT. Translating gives CASSPRQASADTQYF.

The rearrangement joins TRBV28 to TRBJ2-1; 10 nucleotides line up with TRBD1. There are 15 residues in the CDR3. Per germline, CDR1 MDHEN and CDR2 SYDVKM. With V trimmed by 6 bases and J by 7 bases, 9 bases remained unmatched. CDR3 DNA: TGTGCCAGCAGCTTCTCGGGACAGGGGACTAATGAGCAGTTCTTC. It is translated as CASSFSGQGTNEQFF.

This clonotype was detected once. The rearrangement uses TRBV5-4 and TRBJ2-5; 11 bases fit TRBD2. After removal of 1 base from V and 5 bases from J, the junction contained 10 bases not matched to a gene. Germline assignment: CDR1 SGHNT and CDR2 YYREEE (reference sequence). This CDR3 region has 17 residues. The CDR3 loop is CASSLRIAGGPTETQYF. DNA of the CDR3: TGTGCCAGCAGCTTGCGAATAGCGGGGGGGCCCACGGAGACCCAGTACTTC.

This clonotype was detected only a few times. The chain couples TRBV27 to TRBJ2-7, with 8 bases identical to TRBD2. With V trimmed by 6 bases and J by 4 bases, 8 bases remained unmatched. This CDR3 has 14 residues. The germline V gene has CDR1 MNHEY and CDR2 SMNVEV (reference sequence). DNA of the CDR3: TGTGCCAGCAGCCCCCGGGGGGGCATATACGAGCAGTACTTC. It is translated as CASSPRGGIYEQYF.

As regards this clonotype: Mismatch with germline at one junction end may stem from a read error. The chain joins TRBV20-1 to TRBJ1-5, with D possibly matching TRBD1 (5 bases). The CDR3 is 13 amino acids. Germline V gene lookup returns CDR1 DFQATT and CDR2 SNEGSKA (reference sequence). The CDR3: CSAGERGNQPQHF. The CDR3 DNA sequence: TGCAGTGCTGGAGAAAGGGGAAATCAGCCCCAGCATTTT.